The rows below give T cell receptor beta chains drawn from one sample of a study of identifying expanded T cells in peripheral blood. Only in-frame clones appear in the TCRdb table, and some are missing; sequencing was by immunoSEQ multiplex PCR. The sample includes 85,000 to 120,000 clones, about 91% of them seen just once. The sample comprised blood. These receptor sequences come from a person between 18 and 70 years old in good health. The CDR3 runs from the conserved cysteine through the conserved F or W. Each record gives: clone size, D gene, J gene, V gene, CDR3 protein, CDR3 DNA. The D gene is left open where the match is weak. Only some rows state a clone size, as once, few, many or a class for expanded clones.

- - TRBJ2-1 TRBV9 CASSVLGSSYNEQFF TGTGCCAGCAGCGTCCTGGGGAGCTCCTACAATGAGCAGTTCTTC
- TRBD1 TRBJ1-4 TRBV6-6 CASRGTGGGEKLFF TGTGCCAGCAGGGGGACAGGGGGCGGTGAAAAACTGTTTTTT
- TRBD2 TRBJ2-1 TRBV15 CATNRGLADNEQFF TGTGCCACCAATCGGGGACTAGCGGATAATGAGCAGTTCTTC
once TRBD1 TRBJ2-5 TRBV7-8 CASSGTGGEETQYF TGTGCCAGCAGCGGGACAGGGGGCGAAGAGACCCAGTACTTC
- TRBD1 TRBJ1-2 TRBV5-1 CASSWSGTGGPEHTF TGCGCCAGCAGCTGGTCCGGGACAGGGGGCCCCGAGCACACCTTC
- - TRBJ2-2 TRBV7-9 CASSFVGPDTGELFF TGTGCCAGCAGCTTTGTGGGTCCGGACACCGGGGAGCTGTTTTTT
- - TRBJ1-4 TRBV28 CASSRGQSFEKLFF TGTGCCAGCAGCCGGGGACAAAGTTTTGAAAAACTGTTTTTT
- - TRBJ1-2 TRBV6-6 CASSLPRAGGGYTF TGTGCCAGCAGTCTCCCCCGGGCGGGAGGTGGCTACACCTTC
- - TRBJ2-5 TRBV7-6 CASLRVRGETQYF TGTGCCAGCCTACGGGTTCGTGGAGAGACCCAGTACTTC
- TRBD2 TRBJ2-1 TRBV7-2 CASSPAGGLYNEQFF TGTGCCAGCAGCCCGGCGGGAGGACTGTACAATGAGCAGTTCTTC
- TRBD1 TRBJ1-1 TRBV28 CASSSGQGRNTEAFF TGTGCCAGCAGTTCAGGACAGGGGAGGAACACTGAAGCTTTCTTT
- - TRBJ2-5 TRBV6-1 CASIRQGGGETQYF TGTGCCAGCATTCGACAGGGAGGCGGAGAGACCCAGTACTTC
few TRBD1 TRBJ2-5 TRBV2 CASSPGDRGDETQYF TGTGCCAGCAGTCCCGGTGACAGGGGTGACGAGACCCAGTACTTC
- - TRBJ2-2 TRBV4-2 CASSQLARTNTGELFF TGTGCCAGCAGCCAGCTAGCAAGAACGAACACCGGGGAGCTGTTTTTT
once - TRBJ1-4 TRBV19 CASTRSYSGLANEKLFF TGTGCCAGTACTCGATCTTATTCAGGGCTGGCTAATGAAAAACTGTTTTTT
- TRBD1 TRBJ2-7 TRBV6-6 CASSRDRGSGEQYF TGTGCCAGCAGTCGGGACAGGGGGTCGGGGGAGCAGTACTTC
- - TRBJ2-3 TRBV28 CASSFNGGTDTQYF TGTGCCAGCAGTTTTAACGGGGGCACAGATACGCAGTATTTT
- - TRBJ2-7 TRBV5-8 CASSFLDGHHKSEQYF TGTGCCAGCAGCTTCCTCGACGGCCATCACAAAAGCGAGCAGTACTTC